This T cell receptor beta chain was identified during a study of read filtering for tumor transcriptome and immune sequencing. The wider study: R-ISS stage counts were 8 for I, roughly 15 for II, roughly seven for III.

Study-level results: IR-seq and RNA-seq agreed better without single-read clonotypes. RNA-seq captured clonotypes less deeply and reliably than IR-seq.

This clonotype was detected many times. Its antigen is undetermined. The CDR3 extends over 11 amino acids. Germline V CDR1 and CDR2: GTSNPN, SVGIG (reference sequence). V was cut by 8 bases and J by 0 bases, with 7 bases left in between. Bone marrow was sampled from every patient at the time of active disease. Molecular barcoded adaptors covering alpha/delta and beta/gamma chains were used on 400 ng RNA. MiXCR, run by TCRdb on the reads, gives a single entry per CDR3 protein. The table has tens of thousands of distinct CDR3 sequences, 20% to 25% seen once. The chain combines TRBV30 with TRBJ1-1; no reliable D call. The sequencing sample was made of a population of CD138-negative cells sorted from bone marrow. The sequence came from a donor older than 35 with multiple myeloma. CDR3 residues: CALGVNTEAFF. The DNA for the CDR3 is TGTGCCCTTGGGGTGAACACTGAAGCTTTCTTT.